This entry lists 12 T cell receptor beta chains sequenced from one sample in a study of radiation and T cells in renal cell carcinoma. As to time point: blood 4 weeks post-SBRT, at nephrectomy. Stated treatment: 15 Gy SBRT to primary tumor, nephrectomy 4 weeks later. Assay: immunoSEQ multiplex PCR; the TCRdb copy retains only in-frame clones and omits some. Here the sample spans 150,000 to 200,000 clones, approximately 90% being singletons. The sequences come from blood, collected from a patient whose treatment included radiotherapy and nephrectomy. The source is a woman between 45 and 65 years old with renal cell carcinoma.

The V call is TRBV5-1, the J call TRBJ1-6; 7 positions agree with TRBD1. The CDR3 contains 16 residues. J gave up 4 bases and V 0 bases, and 4 bases lay outside the gene matches. Germline V gene sequence: CDR1 SGHRS, CDR2 YFSETQ. The CDR3 spells CASSLDGRGYNSPLHF. The CDR3 nucleotides read TGCGCCAGCAGCTTGGATGGCAGGGGGTATAATTCACCCCTCCACTTT.

The genes are TRBV7-9 and TRBJ1-3; the match to TRBD1 covers 11 bases. The V gene end was trimmed by 5 bases and the J gene end by 10 bases; junction bases not matched to a gene: 7. The germline V gene has CDR1 SEHNR and CDR2 FQNEAQ (reference sequence). The CDR3 runs 14 residues. CDR3: CASSPTGTGGTIYF. The CDR3 DNA is TGTGCCAGCAGCCCCACCGGGACAGGGGGTACCATATATTTT.

This chain uses TRBV5-6 with TRBJ1-6, with a tentative D call TRBD1 (5 bases). CDR1 and CDR2 from the germline V gene are SGHDT and YYEEEE. Trimming took 0 bases from V and 0 from J, leaving 10 bases between them. This CDR3 spans 17 amino acids. CDR3 loop: CASSLGHRSSYNSPLHF. The CDR3 DNA reads TGTGCCAGCAGCTTGGGGCACAGGAGCTCCTATAATTCACCCCTCCACTTT.

The chain joins TRBV5-4 to TRBJ2-3; 10 nucleotides agree with TRBD1. V lost 3 bases, J lost 1 base, and 5 bases stayed unmatched. CDR1 and CDR2 (germline): SGHNT, YYREEE (reference sequence). The CDR3 consists of 16 residues. The CDR3 DNA reads as TGTGCCAGCAGCTCTCCCGGGACAGGGGGCACAGATACGCAGTATTTT. Residues: CASSSPGTGGTDTQYF. The variable domain in full, with the rest retrieved from reference TRBV5-4 and TRBJ2-3, is ETGVTQSPTHLIKTRGQQVTLRCSSQSGHNTVSWYQQALGQGPQFIFQYYREEENGRGNFPPRFSGLQFPNYSSELNVNALELDDSALYLCASSSPGTGGTDTQYFGPGTRLTVL.

A remark on this clone: The same CDR3 is also encoded by other DNA sequences in this sample. This chain uses TRBV2 with TRBJ1-1; no reliable D call. The CDR3 length is 13 residues. CDR1 is SNHLY, CDR2 FYNNEI, per germline. V was trimmed by 2 bases and J by 0 bases, leaving 4 bases between them. CDR3 sequence (DNA): TGTGCCAGCAGTGAAATCATGAACACTGAAGCTTTCTTT. Its translation: CASSEIMNTEAFF.

V gene TRBV7-2 combines with J gene TRBJ1-1; 9 nucleotides agree with TRBD1. The CDR3 spans 16 residues. The J segment lost 1 base and the V segment lost 2 bases, leaving 5 bases of the junction unmatched. In germline, CDR1 is SGHTA, CDR2 FQGNSA. The CDR3 DNA sequence: TGTGCCAGCAGCTTAACGACAGGGGGTAAGAACACTGAAGCTTTCTTT. Its protein product is CASSLTTGGKNTEAFF.

The chain uses TRBV5-1 and TRBJ2-5; D gene unclear. CDR1 and CDR2 (germline): SGHRS, YFSETQ. The V and J ends lost 1 base and 5 bases respectively, with 12 bases between them. CDR3 length equals 14 residues. The CDR3 here is CASSLLETWETQYF. The CDR3 DNA reads TGCGCCAGCAGCTTGCTTGAAACCTGGGAGACCCAGTACTTC.

The chain recombines TRBV7-2 with TRBJ2-3; 10 bases are a match to TRBD2. CDR3 length equals 17 residues. Germline trimming cut 1 base from V and 1 base from J; bases unmatched to any gene: 5. Germline V gene data show CDR1 as SGHTA and CDR2 as FQGNSA. CDR3 coding DNA: TGTGCCAGCAGCTTAGAGGGCAGCGGGGGGGGCACAGATACGCAGTATTTT. Translating gives CASSLEGSGGGTDTQYF.

This sequence joins TRBV19 and TRBJ1-2; 7 nucleotides match TRBD1. The CDR3 runs 15 residues. Germline CDR1 reads LNHDA; CDR2 reads SQIVND (reference sequence). Trimming took 4 bases from V and 3 from J; bases not matched to a gene: 8. In nucleotides, the CDR3 is TGTGCCAGTAGTACCCTGACAGGGAATCACTATGGCTACACCTTC. Its protein product is CASSTLTGNHYGYTF.

The V and J genes are TRBV5-1 and TRBJ1-1; D is unresolved. Trimming cost V 1 base and J 1 base, with 14 bases left between them. Germline values: CDR1 SGHRS, CDR2 YFSETQ. This CDR3 is built from 16 residues. CDR3 sequence: CASSLMGGRANTEAFF. The CDR3 DNA is TGCGCCAGCAGCTTGATGGGCGGGCGGGCGAACACTGAAGCTTTCTTT.

V gene TRBV11-1 combines with J gene TRBJ2-7; 7 bases map to TRBD2. The CDR3 covers 16 residues. In germline, CDR1 is SGHAT, CDR2 FQDESV (reference sequence). Losses at the gene ends were 0 bases for V and 2 bases for J; bases not matched to a gene: 7. CDR3 in amino acids: CASSLAAERGPYEQYF. DNA for the CDR3: TGTGCCAGCAGCTTAGCGGCGGAGCGGGGCCCCTACGAGCAGTACTTC.

The chain joins TRBV10-3 to TRBJ1-3; D not certain. V lost 6 bases, J lost 0 bases, and 9 bases lay in between. The CDR3 is made up of 14 amino acids. CDR1 and CDR2 from the germline V gene are ENHRY and SYGVKD. DNA of the CDR3: TGTGCCATCAGGGCAGGAATCTCTGGAAACACCATATATTTT. Translating gives CAIRAGISGNTIYF.